The 2 T cell receptor beta chains listed next were all sequenced from one sample in a study of naive and memory T cell subsets. Two oligonucleotides, mixed equimolar, formed the beta constant-region primer covering TRBC1 and TRBC2. TCRdb used MiXCR to reprocess the UMI-ligation and nested PCR reads, holding one entry per CDR3 protein. The sample includes approximately 82,000 distinct CDR3 sequences, 6% to 7.5% seen only once; the top ten take 1.5% to 2%. The sequenced material came from central memory CD4+ T cells from blood. These receptors all stem from a human donor in good health.

This clonotype has more than one count but fewer than ten. V usage is TRBV2 and J usage is TRBJ2-1, with TRBD2 matching over 9 bases. CDR1 is SNHLY, CDR2 FYNNEI, per germline. CDR3 length equals 17 residues. V lost 10 bases and J lost 4; bases outside the gene matches: 17. In DNA, the CDR3 is TGTGCCACCCGCCCCCCTAGCGGGGATCACTCATACAATGAGCAGTTCTTC. This codes for CATRPPSGDHSYNEQFF.

In this sample, this clonotype turned up a few times. The chain links TRBV24-1 to TRBJ2-5; 13 bases align to TRBD2. V dropped 7 bases and J dropped 4; count of bases not matched to a gene: 11. The CDR3 has 17 residues. CDR1 KGHDR and CDR2 SFDVKD come from the germline V gene. The CDR3 reads CATSGGGLAGASETQYF. In DNA, the CDR3 is TGTGCCACCAGCGGGGGAGGACTAGCGGGAGCCTCAGAGACCCAGTACTTC.